What follows are 4 T cell receptor beta chains derived from one specimen sequenced in a study of blood T cell repertoires in COVID-19. Libraries were prepared by immunoSEQ multiplex PCR; TCRdb keeps only in-frame clonotypes and omits some of them. This table holds 180,000 or so clones, approximately 87% found once. Sequencing was done on a sample of peripheral blood. These receptors were taken from a man aged 18 to 29 with active or convalescent COVID-19.

The rearrangement uses TRBV11-3 and TRBJ2-1, with 7 nucleotides matching TRBD2. The J segment lost 11 bases and the V segment lost 5 bases, leaving 18 bases of the junction unmatched. In germline, CDR1 is SGHNT, CDR2 YENEEA. The CDR3 has 16 residues. CDR3 region: CASSPPSGGRHGQQFF. The CDR3 DNA is TGTGCCAGCAGCCCTCCCTCGGGCGGGAGACACGGGCAGCAGTTCTTC.

J is TRBJ2-2 and V is TRBV9; 7 nucleotides align to TRBD1. V was clipped by 4 bases and J by 0 bases; unmatched bases: 3. This CDR3 is 15 amino acids long. CDR1 and CDR2 (germline): SGDLS, YYNGEE. CDR3 amino acids: CASSRQGANTGELFF. DNA of the CDR3: TGTGCCAGCAGCAGACAGGGCGCGAACACCGGGGAGCTGTTTTTT.

The chain employs TRBV30 and TRBJ1-5; maybe TRBD1 (6 bases). Looked up from germline, CDR1 is GTSNPN and CDR2 is SVGIG (reference sequence). V was trimmed by 0 bases and J by 2 bases, leaving 14 bases between them. The CDR3 has 16 amino acids. Here the CDR3 DNA reads TGTGCCTGGAGTGTACAACAGGGCTGGGGCAATCAGCCCCAGCATTTT. Protein: CAWSVQQGWGNQPQHF.

This chain links TRBV14 with TRBJ2-1; 7 bases are shared with TRBD2. Germline V CDR1 and CDR2: SGHDN, FVKESK. The CDR3 length is 15 residues. J lost 9 bases, V lost 4 bases, and 12 bases had no gene match. The CDR3 DNA sequence: TGTGCCAGCAGCCTCCGGGACTATTTAGCGCGTGAGCAGTTCTTC. This encodes CASSLRDYLAREQFF.